This TCR beta chain comes out of a study of T cell responses to AZD1222 COVID-19 vaccine (dated by TCRdb to the early 2020s). Study-level background: Because spike-specific TCR depth and breadth did not differ between the two schedules, AZD1222 recipients who got a second dose at roughly 4 weeks were pooled with those who got a second dose at roughly 12 weeks. Trial participants were enrolled by age into 18-55, 56-69 and 70-plus year subgroups, with roughly 160, 29 and 62 TCR-sequenced participants respectively. TCR sequencing was performed for about 250 trial participants, of whom 200 to 220 were given two doses of AZD1222 and some 25 were given two doses of MenACWY control vaccine.

The label giving this sample's time point can be read as: baseline before first vaccination. The vaccinee samples were drawn from two UK trials, COV001 and COV002, one of which was a single-blind randomized controlled phase 2/3 trial testing AZD1222 (ChAdOx1 nCoV-19) in healthy adults. Trial participant PBMC samples were collected at day 0 and day 28 after the second dose for TCRbeta chain sequencing. V is trimmed back by 7 bases and J by 1 base, and the junction contains 5 bases that no gene match accounts for. The CDR3 numbers 14 residues from cysteine through phenylalanine. Only the CDR3 DNA stays, 42 bases, in frame from base 1. CDR1 and CDR2 are read off the germline V gene as MNHEY and SVGAGI. Comments on this clone: The antigen it binds to is not known. No much larger clone exists at a distance of one base, and base qualities are not known.

Study-wide findings and limitations: No day 14 peak-response samples were available, so repertoires were characterized only after the peak T cell response. The whole spike protein was spanned by vaccine-associated CD4 TCRs, and dominant responses were seen in regions 160-218 and 743-854. Conclusions about previously exposed vaccinees are limited because only six or seven AZD1222 recipients were SARS-CoV-2 seropositive at baseline. Reportedly, close to half of the unique spike-specific TCRs recognized epitopes lying outside the regions that are mutated in the B.1.351 and B.1.1.7 variants. After two AZD1222 doses, both the breadth and the depth of spike-specific TCRs were significantly higher than at day 0 and than in MenACWY recipients. Participants were mostly white British and included more females than males, and it was suggested by the authors that clonal diversity may have been underestimated. The 56-69-year group was small, and its depth increase did not reach significance, likely because of low power.

The CDR3 regions of human TCRbeta chains were analyzed by immunosequencing. Regarding the original processing steps: Repertoire TCRs were matched against a reference library of SARS-CoV-2-specific TCRs generated with the MIRA antigen-specificity platform. Breadth was defined as the fraction of unique TCRs that were SARS-CoV-2-associated, and depth was defined as the fraction of total T cells that were SARS-CoV-2-associated. Using the MIRA data, each spike-specific TCR was mapped to the spike region that the TCR reacts to and placed in a CD4 or CD8 class. Log10-transformed breadth and depth values were compared by one-way ANOVA with Sidak's multiple comparisons tests. What TCRdb holds here is the immuneACCESS table cut down to in-frame rearrangements. Part of the clones is not present; checked against another copy, under half of the missing clones reflect an unresolved V gene, and the others are unexplained. V, J and clone size derive from that table, while D and trimming were established from the DNA sequence. The sample data list 120,000 to 150,000 clones, and approximately 90% of these were observed just once. The top ten hold 5% of the sample.

The V and J segments used are TRBV6-5 and TRBJ2-5; TRBD1 aligns with 8 central bases. The clonotype originates from an adult in good health. The sequences come from peripheral blood, collected on day 0 of AZD1222 vaccination. CDR3 sequence: CASNWDRFQETQYF. The sequence in DNA is TGTGCCAGCAACTGGGACAGGTTCCAAGAGACCCAGTACTTC.